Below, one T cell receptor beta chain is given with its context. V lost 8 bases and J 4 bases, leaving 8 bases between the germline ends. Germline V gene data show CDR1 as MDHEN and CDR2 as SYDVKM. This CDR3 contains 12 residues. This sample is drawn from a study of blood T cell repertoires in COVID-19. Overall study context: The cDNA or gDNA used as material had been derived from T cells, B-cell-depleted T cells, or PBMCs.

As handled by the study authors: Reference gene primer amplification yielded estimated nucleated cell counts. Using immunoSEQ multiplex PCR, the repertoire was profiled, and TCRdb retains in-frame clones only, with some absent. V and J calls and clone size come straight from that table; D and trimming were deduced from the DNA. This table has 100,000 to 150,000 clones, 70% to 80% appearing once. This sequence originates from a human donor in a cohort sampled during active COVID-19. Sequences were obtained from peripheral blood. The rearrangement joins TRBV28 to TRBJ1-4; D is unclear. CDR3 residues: CASASNNEKLFF. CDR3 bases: TGTGCCAGCGCCAGTAATAATGAAAAACTGTTTTTT.